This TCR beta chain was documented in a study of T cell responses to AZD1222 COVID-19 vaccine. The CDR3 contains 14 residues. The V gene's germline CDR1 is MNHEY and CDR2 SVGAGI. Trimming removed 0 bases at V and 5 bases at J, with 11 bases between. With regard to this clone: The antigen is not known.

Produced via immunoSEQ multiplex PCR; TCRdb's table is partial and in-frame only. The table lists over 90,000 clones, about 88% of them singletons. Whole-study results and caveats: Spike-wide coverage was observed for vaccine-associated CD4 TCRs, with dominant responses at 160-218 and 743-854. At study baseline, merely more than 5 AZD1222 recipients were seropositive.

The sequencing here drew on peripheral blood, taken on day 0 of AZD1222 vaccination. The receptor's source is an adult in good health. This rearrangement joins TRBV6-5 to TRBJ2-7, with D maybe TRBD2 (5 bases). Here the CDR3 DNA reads TGTGCCAGCAGTTACTCTTCGACGGGAAACGAGCAGTACTTC. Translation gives CASSYSSTGNEQYF.